This TCR beta chain stems from a study of blood T cell repertoires in COVID-19 (dated by TCRdb to about 2020). For the wider study: Samples from collaborators originated in the United States, Italy and Spain and spanned both the acute and convalescent phases of COVID-19. The material from the prospective study consisted of cDNA or gDNA derived from T cells, B-cell-depleted T cells, or PBMCs. The dataset comprised deeply sampled blood TCRbeta repertoires from subjects exposed to, actively infected with, or recovered from COVID-19. The repertoires were released in a freely available public database meant as a resource for research on the immune response to SARS-CoV-2. The samples were drawn from the first 160 participants of the ongoing ImmuneRACE study and from 1,254 subjects provided by 6 global collaborators. Sample metadata almost always included a de-identified subject ID, COVID-19 status, age in years and sex. HLA class I and class II types, where available, came from metadata supplied by the sample provider rather than from assay-based typing.

Enrolling through a virtual design, the prospective study's participants ranged in age from roughly 18 to 100 years and lived across 24 United States geographic areas. In the prospective study, cohorts were assigned on the basis of participant-reported clinical history obtained from a screening survey and a study questionnaire. Recovered participants in ImmuneRACE Cohort 3 were defined by two consecutive negative NP/OP PCR tests, clearance by a healthcare professional, or resolution of symptoms. Mobile phlebotomists in the prospective study collected whole blood, serum and a nasopharyngeal or oropharyngeal swab from every participant. Over a roughly 2-month period, participants in the prospective study had the option of providing additional blood draws and questionnaires. Prospective study blood samples were shipped either frozen or at room temperature before DNA extraction. TCRbeta CDR3 regions were amplified from genomic DNA using the immunoSEQ Assay, a bias-controlled multiplex PCR. Under the source paper's analysis protocol: The number of nucleated cells in each sample was estimated by amplification of reference gene primers within the assay. To quantify the absolute abundance of each unique TCRbeta CDR3 rearrangement, sequence reads were collapsed and filtered. Productive Simpson clonality was computed per sample as the square root of Simpson's diversity index over productive rearrangements. TCRdb carries this immuneACCESS record with in-frame sequences only. Its versions omit some clonotypes, under half of them owing to an unresolved V gene in the studies checked, with the rest unexplained. From that table come the V and J calls and clone size; the DNA was used to work out D and trimming. Across this sample there are about 440,000 clones, with roughly 91% seen only once. The ten largest clones take up 0.6% of the sample.

As for this clone: The antigen it binds to is not known. Qualities for individual bases were not recorded, and no much larger clone is one base off.

Study-level results and caveats: The quantity of clinical and demographic metadata differed by source and by participant and was supplied without curation.

From V the trimming removes 3 bases and from J it removes 2 bases, while the gene matches leave 4 bases of the junction unaccounted for. From the cysteine up to the phenylalanine, the CDR3 has a length of 14 residues. The DNA shown is the 42-base CDR3, in frame from base 1. The germline V gene gives CDR1 as SGDLS and CDR2 as YYNGEE. Recombination connected TRBV9 to TRBJ1-1, and TRBD1 matches 7 of the central bases. This clonotype originated in a young man who had recovered from COVID-19. The sequenced material came from PBMCs or T cells enriched from blood (not recorded which). The DNA is as follows: TGTGCCAGCAGCGCCCGGGACAGCAACACTGAAGCTTTCTTT. Its coded protein is CASSARDSNTEAFF.